The 17 T cell receptor beta chains given below trace back to one sample, sequenced in a study of T cells in Graves' hyperthyroidism and ophthalmopathy. Researchers took RNA transcripts and amplified the TCR beta CDR3 regions from them. Initially, a first-round RT-PCR of the TCR CDR3 employed the HTBI primer set. TCRdb redid the calling of the multiplex PCR reads with MiXCR, one entry per CDR3 protein. Among roughly 500,000 distinct CDR3 sequences listed, 15% to 20% were seen once. The sequenced material came from blood. The receptors here all came from a woman aged 25-40 years with Graves' ophthalmopathy.

The gene calls are TRBV7-6 and TRBJ2-1; D remains unclear. The germline V gene has CDR1 SGHVS and CDR2 FNYEAQ. V was pared by 2 bases and J by 0 bases, with 14 bases between. This CDR3 is built from 17 residues. CDR3 in DNA: TGTGCCAGCAGCTTATTCCCAGCTATGAGCTCCTACAATGAGCAGTTCTTC. Amino acids: CASSLFPAMSSYNEQFF.

There are many counts of this clonotype. The V gene is TRBV11-3, the J gene TRBJ2-5; D not resolved. This CDR3 region has 13 residues. Germline CDR1 reads SGHNT; CDR2 reads YENEEA. V dropped 3 bases and J dropped 5 bases, with 10 bases sitting between them. This chain's CDR3 is CASSLEWFETQYF. Written as DNA, the CDR3 is TGTGCCAGCAGCTTGGAATGGTTTGAGACCCAGTACTTC. Together with reference TRBV11-3 and TRBJ2-5, the CDR3 gives the full variable domain: EAGVVQSPRYKIIEKKQPVAFWCNPISGHNTLYWYLQNLGQGPELLIRYENEEAVDDSQLPKDRFSAERLKGVDSTLKIQPAELGDSAVYLCASSLEWFETQYFGPGTRLLVL.

This clonotype showed up just a few times. CDR3 sequence: CAAGLKETQYF. The CDR3 DNA reads as TGTGCAGCAGGGTTGAAAGAGACCCAGTACTTC. The chain combines TRBV6-1 with TRBJ2-5; the D gene is possibly TRBD1 (5 bases). Germline V CDR1 and CDR2: MNHNS, SASEGT. The length of the CDR3 is 11 residues.

This clonotype has a handful of counts. The V and J genes are TRBV4-1 and TRBJ2-4; no reliable D call. The CDR3 runs 16 residues. V lost 3 bases and J lost 1, with 13 bases in between. Germline V CDR1 and CDR2: MGHRA, YSYEKL. Written as DNA, the CDR3 is TGCGCCAGCAGCCAGGATCTCACCATGGCCAAAAACATTCAGTACTTC. As protein: CASSQDLTMAKNIQYF.

This clonotype was seen ten or more times. The chain's CDR3 is CSASPLSGKSSYNEQFF. Here the CDR3 DNA reads TGCAGTGCTAGCCCCCTTTCAGGGAAAAGCTCCTACAATGAGCAGTTCTTC. V usage is TRBV20-1 and J usage is TRBJ2-1, with a weak D call TRBD1 (5 bases). The CDR3 runs 17 residues. Germline V CDR1 and CDR2: DFQATT, SNEGSKA (reference sequence). V was cut by 3 bases and J by 0 bases, with 18 bases left in between.

This clonotype was detected ten times or more. The chain has TRBV5-1 and TRBJ2-7; D might be TRBD1 (6 bases). The germline V and J ends were trimmed by 1 base and 4 bases, with 18 bases remaining between them. This CDR3 has 16 residues. Germline V CDR1 and CDR2: SGHRS, YFSETQ. The CDR3 DNA sequence: TGCGCCAGCAGCTTGAGTATAAACAGGGCGACTTACGAGCAGTACTTC. Translated, it gives CASSLSINRATYEQYF.

This clonotype was recorded at least ten times. The chain joins TRBV25-1 to TRBJ2-7; tentative D call: TRBD1 (5 bases). Trimming stripped 6 bases from V and 1 base from J, with 19 bases between. Germline assignment: CDR1 MGHDK and CDR2 SYGVNS. The CDR3 contains 16 residues. CDR3 DNA sequence: TGTGCCAGCAGCCCCGCAGGGATTCTTAGGTCCTACGAGCAGTACTTC. The encoded protein is CASSPAGILRSYEQYF.

This clonotype was seen ten or more times. This chain links TRBV18 with TRBJ2-7, with no clear D. Germline V gene lookup returns CDR1 KGHSH and CDR2 LQKENI. This CDR3 spans 12 amino acids. The ends were cut back, 6 bases at V and 1 base at J, with 7 bases in the middle. The CDR3 DNA reads TGTGCCAGCTCCCCTGAGTCCTACGAGCAGTACTTC. It specifies CASSPESYEQYF.

At least ten counts were recorded for this clonotype. This chain uses TRBV11-3 with TRBJ2-5; D gene uncertain. CDR3 size: 13 residues. CDR1 is SGHNT and CDR2 is YENEEA in the germline V gene. V was cut by 0 bases and J by 7 bases, with 9 bases left in between. The CDR3 loop reads CASSLDISGTQYF. For the CDR3, the DNA is TGTGCCAGCAGCTTAGATATATCGGGGACCCAGTACTTC.

This clonotype appeared many times. This chain uses TRBV7-6 with TRBJ2-3; 10 positions match TRBD2. CDR3 length: 16 amino acids. V shed 5 bases, J shed 2 bases, and the junction held 7 bases outside the gene matches. CDR1 and CDR2 (germline): SGHVS, FNYEAQ. The CDR3 protein is CASSLTLAGVTDTQYF. The DNA for the CDR3 is TGTGCCAGCAGCCTCACCCTAGCGGGAGTCACAGATACGCAGTATTTT.

For this clonotype: Sequence at one end of the junction differs from germline and may be a read error. V is TRBV7-2 and J is TRBJ2-6; D is unresolved. The CDR3 spans 15 residues. Germline loops: CDR1 SGHTA, CDR2 FQGNSA. The CDR3: CASSQLSPGANVLTF. The CDR3 nucleotides read TGCGCCAGCAGCCAATTGTCGCCTGGGGCCAACGTCCTGACTTTC.

This clonotype was seen ten or more times. V and J are TRBV12-3 or TRBV12-4 and TRBJ2-2, with D possibly matching TRBD1 (5 bases). With 7 bases removed from V and 7 bases from J, the gap between germline ends came to 19 bases. This CDR3 is 15 amino acids long. CDR3 nucleotide sequence: TGTGCCAGCATTGGCTGGCAGGGCAGGGTCGGGGAGCTGTTTTTT. Its translation: CASIGWQGRVGELFF.

V gene TRBV15 combines with J gene TRBJ1-6; D not resolved. Germline values: CDR1 LNHNV, CDR2 YYDKDF (reference sequence). V lost 1 base and J lost 7, with 8 bases in between. The CDR3 runs 14 residues. The CDR3 bases are TGTGCCACCAGCAGAGTCGCGGAGAATTCACCCCTCCACTTT. Translation gives CATSRVAENSPLHF.

This clonotype occurred many times. V is TRBV13 and J is TRBJ2-5; D gene unclear. Trimming cost V 1 base and J 2 bases, with 11 bases left between them. Per the germline V gene, CDR1 is PRHDT and CDR2 is FYEKMQ (reference sequence). This CDR3 is built from 15 residues. The CDR3 coding sequence is TGTGCCAGCAGCTTAGTAGGCGGCCGGCAAGAGACCCAGTACTTC. It translates to CASSLVGGRQETQYF.

In its sample, this clonotype ranks as large (0.1 to 1%). The V call is TRBV28, the J call TRBJ1-2; D unclear. Germline V CDR1 and CDR2: MDHEN, SYDVKM. The V and J ends lost 4 bases and 6 bases respectively, with 15 bases between them. This CDR3 has 14 residues. CDR3 protein: CASSSLPMNDGYTF. The CDR3 nucleotides read TGTGCCAGCAGTTCCCTTCCTATGAACGATGGCTACACCTTC.

Note on this clonotype: Since no conserved phenylalanine or tryptophan closes the CDR3, a read error is the likely cause. The chain is built from TRBV6-5 and TRBJ1-1; D is undetermined. Germline V gene data show CDR1 as MNHEY and CDR2 as SVGAGI. Between the trimmed V and J ends, which lost 5 bases and 3 bases, there was a span of 10 bases. The CDR3 extends over 13 amino acids. The CDR3 spells CASSPQRDTEAFL. The CDR3 DNA is TGTGCCAGCAGTCCACAGAGGGACACTGAAGCTTTCCTT.

This clonotype showed up many times. This chain links TRBV30 with TRBJ1-2, with D unresolved. Germline assignment: CDR1 GTSNPN and CDR2 SVGIG (reference sequence). Trimming stripped 5 bases from V and 4 bases from J, with 8 bases between. This CDR3 region has 11 residues. CDR3 nucleotides: TGTGCCTGGGGGGTCCCCTATGGCTACACCTTC. It codes for CAWGVPYGYTF.